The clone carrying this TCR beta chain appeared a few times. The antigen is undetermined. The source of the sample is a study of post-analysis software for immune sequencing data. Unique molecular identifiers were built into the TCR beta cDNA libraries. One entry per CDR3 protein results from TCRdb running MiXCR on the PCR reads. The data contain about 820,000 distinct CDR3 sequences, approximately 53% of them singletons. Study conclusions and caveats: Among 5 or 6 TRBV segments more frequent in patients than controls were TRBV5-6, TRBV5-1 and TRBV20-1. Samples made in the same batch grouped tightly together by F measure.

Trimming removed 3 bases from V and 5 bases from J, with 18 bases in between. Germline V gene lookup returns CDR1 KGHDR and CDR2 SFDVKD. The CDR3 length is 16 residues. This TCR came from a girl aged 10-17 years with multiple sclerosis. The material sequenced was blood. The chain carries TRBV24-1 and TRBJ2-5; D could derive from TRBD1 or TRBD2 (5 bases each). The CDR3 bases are TGTGCCACCAGTGATGGCCGGGACCCGGAATGGGAGACCCAGTACTTC. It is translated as CATSDGRDPEWETQYF.